The T cell receptor beta chain described here comes from a study of blood T cell repertoires in COVID-19. The wider study: Whether acute or convalescent, the COVID-19 samples came from the United States, Italy and Spain.

The germline CDR1 and CDR2 sequences are LGHDT and YNNKEL (reference sequence). This CDR3 spans 13 amino acids. The V end was cut by 0 bases, the J end by 4 bases, with 5 bases between. The protocol was immunoSEQ multiplex PCR, while the TCRdb copy is restricted to in-frame clones and leaves out a portion. The data hold 110,000 or so clones, with 88% observed a single time. This clonotype was obtained from a human donor in a cohort sampled during active COVID-19. The sample taken for sequencing was peripheral blood. The V and J genes are TRBV3-1 (or the pseudogene TRBV3-2) and TRBJ2-3; D unclear. CDR3 protein: CASSQDRADTQYF. In DNA form, the CDR3 reads TGTGCCAGCAGCCAAGATCGGGCAGATACGCAGTATTTT.